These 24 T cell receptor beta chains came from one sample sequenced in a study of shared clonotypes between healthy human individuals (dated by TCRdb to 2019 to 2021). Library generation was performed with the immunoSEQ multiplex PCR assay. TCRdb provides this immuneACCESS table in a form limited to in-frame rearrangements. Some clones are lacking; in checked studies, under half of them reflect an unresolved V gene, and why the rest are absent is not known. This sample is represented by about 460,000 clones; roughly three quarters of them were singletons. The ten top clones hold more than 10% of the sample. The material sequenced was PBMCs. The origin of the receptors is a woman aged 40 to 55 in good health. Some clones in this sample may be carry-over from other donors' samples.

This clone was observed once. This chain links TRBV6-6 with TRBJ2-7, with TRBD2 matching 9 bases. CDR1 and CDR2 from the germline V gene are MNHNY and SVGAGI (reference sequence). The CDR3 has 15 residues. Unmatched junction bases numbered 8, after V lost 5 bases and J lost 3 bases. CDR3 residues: CASSPLAGYLYEQYF. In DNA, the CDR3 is TGTGCCAGCAGTCCACTAGCGGGCTACCTCTACGAGCAGTACTTC.

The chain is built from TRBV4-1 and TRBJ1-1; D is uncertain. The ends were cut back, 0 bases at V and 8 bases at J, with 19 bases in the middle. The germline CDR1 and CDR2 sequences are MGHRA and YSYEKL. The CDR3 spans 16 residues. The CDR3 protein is CASSQDIILRRPEAFF. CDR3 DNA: TGCGCCAGCAGCCAAGATATTATTCTGAGGCGTCCGGAAGCTTTCTTT.

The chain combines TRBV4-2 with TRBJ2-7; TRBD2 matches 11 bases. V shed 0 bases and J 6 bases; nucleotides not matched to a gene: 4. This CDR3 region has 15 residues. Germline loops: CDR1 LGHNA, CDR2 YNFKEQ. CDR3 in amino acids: CASSQDLAGGREQYF. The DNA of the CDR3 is TGTGCCAGCAGCCAAGACTTAGCGGGAGGGCGCGAGCAGTACTTC.

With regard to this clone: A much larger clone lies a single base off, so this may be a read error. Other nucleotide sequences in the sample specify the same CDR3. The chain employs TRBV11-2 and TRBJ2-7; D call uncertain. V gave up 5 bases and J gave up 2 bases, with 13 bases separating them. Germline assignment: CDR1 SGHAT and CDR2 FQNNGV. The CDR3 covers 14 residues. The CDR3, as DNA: TGTGCCAGCAGCCCCCTAGTGAGCCCCTACGAGCAGTACTTC. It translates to CASSPLVSPYEQYF. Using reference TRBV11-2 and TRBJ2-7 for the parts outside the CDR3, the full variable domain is EAGVAQSPRYKIIEKRQSVAFWCNPISGHATLYWYQQILGQGPKLLIQFQNNGVVDDSQLPKDRFSAERLKGVDSTLKIQPAKLEDSAVYLCASSPLVSPYEQYFGPGTRLTVT.

The CDR3 is CSVRSGRTETQYF. Written as DNA, the CDR3 is TGCAGCGTTCGTAGCGGGAGAACGGAGACCCAGTACTTC. V usage is TRBV29-1 and J usage is TRBJ2-5; 9 nucleotides align to TRBD2. The ends lost 5 bases at V and 5 bases at J; junction bases unmatched: 6. The CDR3 is 13 residues long. The germline gives CDR1 SQVTM, CDR2 ANQGSEA.

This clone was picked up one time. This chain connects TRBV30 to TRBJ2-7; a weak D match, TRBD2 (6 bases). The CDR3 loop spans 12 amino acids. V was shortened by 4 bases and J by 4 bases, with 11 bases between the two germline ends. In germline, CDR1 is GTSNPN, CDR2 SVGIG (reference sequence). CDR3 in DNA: TGTGCCTGGACAAGAGCGGGTTACGAGCAGTACTTC. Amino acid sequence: CAWTRAGYEQYF.

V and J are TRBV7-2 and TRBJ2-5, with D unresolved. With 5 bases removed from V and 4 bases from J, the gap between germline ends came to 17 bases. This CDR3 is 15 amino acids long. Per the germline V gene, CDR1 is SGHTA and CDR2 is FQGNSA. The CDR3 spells CASSPSTRFGETQYF. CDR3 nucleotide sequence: TGTGCCAGCAGCCCGAGCACGAGATTTGGAGAGACCCAGTACTTC.

This CDR3 is CASSLGPGNEQFF. CDR3 coding DNA: TGTGCCAGCAGCTTAGGGCCAGGAAATGAGCAGTTCTTC. This sequence joins TRBV7-9 and TRBJ2-1, with unresolved D. CDR3 size: 13 residues. Germline V gene data show CDR1 as SEHNR and CDR2 as FQNEAQ (reference sequence). Trimming cost V 1 base and J 7 bases, with 8 bases left between them. Full variable domain (remainder filled in from reference TRBV7-9 and TRBJ2-1): DTGVSQNPRHKITKRGQNVTFRCDPISEHNRLYWYRQTLGQGPEFLTYFQNEAQLEKSRLLSDRFSAERPKGSFSTLEIQRTEQGDSAMYLCASSLGPGNEQFFGPGTRLTVL.

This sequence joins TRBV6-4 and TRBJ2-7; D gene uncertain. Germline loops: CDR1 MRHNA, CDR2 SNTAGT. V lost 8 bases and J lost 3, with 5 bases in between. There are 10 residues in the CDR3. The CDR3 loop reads CASQHYEQYF. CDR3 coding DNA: TGTGCCAGCCAACACTACGAGCAGTACTTC.

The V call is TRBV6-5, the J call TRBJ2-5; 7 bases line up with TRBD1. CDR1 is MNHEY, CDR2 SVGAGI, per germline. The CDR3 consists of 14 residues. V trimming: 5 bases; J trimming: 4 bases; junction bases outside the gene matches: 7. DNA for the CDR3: TGTGCCAGCAGTCGGGGACAGTTGATAGAGACCCAGTACTTC. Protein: CASSRGQLIETQYF.

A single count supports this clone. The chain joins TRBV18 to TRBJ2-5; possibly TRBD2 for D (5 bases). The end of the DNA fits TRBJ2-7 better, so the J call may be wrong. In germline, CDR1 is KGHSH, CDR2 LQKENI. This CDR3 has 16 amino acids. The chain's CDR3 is CASSPPISGSSYEQYF. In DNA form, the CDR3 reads TGTGCCAGCTCACCACCTATATCGGGGAGCTCCTACGAGCAGTACTTC.

The CDR3 loop reads CASSLAGSYGYTF. The CDR3 nucleotides read TGTGCCAGCAGCTTAGCGGGGAGCTATGGCTACACCTTC. The genes are TRBV7-9 and TRBJ1-2; D not resolved. CDR1 is SEHNR and CDR2 is FQNEAQ in the germline V gene (reference sequence). CDR3 length equals 13 residues. Trimming took off 0 bases at V and 4 bases at J, with 6 bases between the two ends. Drawing the rest from reference TRBV7-9 and TRBJ1-2, the complete variable domain is DTGVSQNPRHKITKRGQNVTFRCDPISEHNRLYWYRQTLGQGPEFLTYFQNEAQLEKSRLLSDRFSAERPKGSFSTLEIQRTEQGDSAMYLCASSLAGSYGYTFGSGTRLTVV.

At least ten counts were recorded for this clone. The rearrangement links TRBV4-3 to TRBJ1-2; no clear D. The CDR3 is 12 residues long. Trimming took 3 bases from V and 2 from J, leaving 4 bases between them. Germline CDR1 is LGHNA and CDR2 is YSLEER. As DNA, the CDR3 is TGCGCCAGCAGCCACGGAAACTATGGCTACACCTTC. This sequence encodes CASSHGNYGYTF.

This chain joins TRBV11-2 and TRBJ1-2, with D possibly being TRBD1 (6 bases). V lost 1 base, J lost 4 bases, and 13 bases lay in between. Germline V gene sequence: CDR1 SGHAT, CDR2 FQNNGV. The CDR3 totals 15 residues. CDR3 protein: CASSLGGQASYGYTF. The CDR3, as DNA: TGTGCCAGCAGCTTAGGGGGGCAGGCCAGCTATGGCTACACCTTC.

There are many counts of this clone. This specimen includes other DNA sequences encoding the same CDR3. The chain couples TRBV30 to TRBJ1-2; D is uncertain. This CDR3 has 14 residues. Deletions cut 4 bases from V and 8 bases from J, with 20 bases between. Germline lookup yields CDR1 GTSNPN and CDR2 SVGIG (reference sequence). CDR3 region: CAWNGKGGVGGYTF. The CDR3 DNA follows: TGTGCCTGGAACGGCAAAGGTGGCGTAGGGGGCTACACCTTC.

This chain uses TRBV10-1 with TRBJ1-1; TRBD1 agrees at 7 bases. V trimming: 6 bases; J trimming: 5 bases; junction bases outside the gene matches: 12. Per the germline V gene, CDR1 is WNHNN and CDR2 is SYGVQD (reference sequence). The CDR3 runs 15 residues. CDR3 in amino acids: CASRADRRERTEAFF. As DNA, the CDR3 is TGCGCCAGCAGGGCGGACAGGAGGGAAAGAACTGAAGCTTTCTTT.

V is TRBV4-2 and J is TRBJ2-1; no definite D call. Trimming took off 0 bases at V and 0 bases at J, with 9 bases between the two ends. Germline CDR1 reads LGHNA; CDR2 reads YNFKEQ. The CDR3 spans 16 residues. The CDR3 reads CASSQDYLSSYNEQFF. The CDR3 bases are TGTGCCAGCAGCCAAGACTACCTCAGCTCCTACAATGAGCAGTTCTTC.

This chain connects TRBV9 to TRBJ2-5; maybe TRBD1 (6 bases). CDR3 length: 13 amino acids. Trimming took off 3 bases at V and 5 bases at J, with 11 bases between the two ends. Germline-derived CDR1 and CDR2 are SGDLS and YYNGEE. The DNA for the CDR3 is TGTGCCAGCAGCGAACAGGGCACCGAGACCCAGTACTTC. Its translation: CASSEQGTETQYF. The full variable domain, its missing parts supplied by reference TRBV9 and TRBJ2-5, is DSGVTQTPKHLITATGQRVTLRCSPRSGDLSVYWYQQSLDQGLQFLIQYYNGEERAKGNILERFSAQQFPDLHSELNLSSLELGDSALYFCASSEQGTETQYFGPGTRLLVL.

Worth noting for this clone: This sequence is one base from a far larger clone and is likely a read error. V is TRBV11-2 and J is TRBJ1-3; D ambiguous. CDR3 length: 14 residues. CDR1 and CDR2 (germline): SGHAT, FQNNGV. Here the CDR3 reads CASRPDGSGNTMYF. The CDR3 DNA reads TGTGCCAGCAGACCTGACGGATCAGGAAACACCATGTATTTT.

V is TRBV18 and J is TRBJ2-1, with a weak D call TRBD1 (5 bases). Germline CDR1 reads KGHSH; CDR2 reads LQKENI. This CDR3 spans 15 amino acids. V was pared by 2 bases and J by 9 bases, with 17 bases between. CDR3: CASSPRQGSNGEQFF. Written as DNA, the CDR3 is TGTGCCAGCTCACCAAGGCAGGGTTCCAATGGTGAGCAGTTCTTC.

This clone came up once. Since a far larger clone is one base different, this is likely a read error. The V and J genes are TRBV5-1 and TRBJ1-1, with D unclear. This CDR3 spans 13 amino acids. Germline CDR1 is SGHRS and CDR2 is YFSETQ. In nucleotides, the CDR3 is TGCGCCAGCAGCTTAGAGTTGAACGCTGAAGCTTTCTTT. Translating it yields CASSLELNAEAFF.

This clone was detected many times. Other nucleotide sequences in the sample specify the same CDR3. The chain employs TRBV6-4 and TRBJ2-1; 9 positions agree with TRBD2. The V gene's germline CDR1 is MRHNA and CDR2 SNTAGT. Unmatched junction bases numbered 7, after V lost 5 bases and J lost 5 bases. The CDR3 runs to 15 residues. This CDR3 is CASSPAAGGNNEQFF. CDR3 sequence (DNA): TGTGCCAGCAGTCCGGCAGCGGGAGGAAACAATGAGCAGTTCTTC.

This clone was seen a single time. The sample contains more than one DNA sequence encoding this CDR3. CDR3 loop: CASSLSRNEQFF. For the CDR3, the DNA is TGCGCCAGCAGCTTATCGCGGAATGAGCAGTTCTTC. The chain carries TRBV5-1 and TRBJ2-1, with no clear D. In germline, CDR1 is SGHRS, CDR2 YFSETQ. V lost 2 bases, J lost 7 bases, and 7 bases lay in between. The CDR3 runs 12 residues.

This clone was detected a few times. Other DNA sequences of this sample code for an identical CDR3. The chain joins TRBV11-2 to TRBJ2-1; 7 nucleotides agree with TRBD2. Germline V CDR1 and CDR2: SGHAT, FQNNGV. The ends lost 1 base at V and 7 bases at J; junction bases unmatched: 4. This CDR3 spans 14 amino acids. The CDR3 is CASSLGGSLNEQFF. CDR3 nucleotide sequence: TGTGCCAGCAGCTTAGGCGGGAGCTTGAATGAGCAGTTCTTC. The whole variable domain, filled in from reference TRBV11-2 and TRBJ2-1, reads EAGVAQSPRYKIIEKRQSVAFWCNPISGHATLYWYQQILGQGPKLLIQFQNNGVVDDSQLPKDRFSAERLKGVDSTLKIQPAKLEDSAVYLCASSLGGSLNEQFFGPGTRLTVL.